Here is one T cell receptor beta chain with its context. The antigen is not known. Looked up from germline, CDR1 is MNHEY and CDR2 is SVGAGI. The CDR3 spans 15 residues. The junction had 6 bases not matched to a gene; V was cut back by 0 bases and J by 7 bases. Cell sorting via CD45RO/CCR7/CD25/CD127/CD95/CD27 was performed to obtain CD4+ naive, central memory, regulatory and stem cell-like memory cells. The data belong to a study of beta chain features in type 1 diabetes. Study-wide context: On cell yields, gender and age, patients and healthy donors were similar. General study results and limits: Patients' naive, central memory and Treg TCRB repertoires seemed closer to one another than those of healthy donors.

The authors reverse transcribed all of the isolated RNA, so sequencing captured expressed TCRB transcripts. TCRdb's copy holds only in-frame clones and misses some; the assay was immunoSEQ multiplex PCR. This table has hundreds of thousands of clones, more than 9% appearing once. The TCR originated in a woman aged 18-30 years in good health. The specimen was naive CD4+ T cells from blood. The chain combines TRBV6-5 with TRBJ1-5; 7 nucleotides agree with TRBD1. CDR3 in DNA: TGTGCCAGCAGTTACTCAGGGGGCAACGAACAGCCCCAGCATTTT. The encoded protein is CASSYSGGNEQPQHF.